The 23 T cell receptor beta chains listed next were all sequenced from one sample in a study of blood T cell repertoires in COVID-19. The assay was immunoSEQ multiplex PCR, and TCRdb's table has in-frame clones only and misses some. This sample has more than 70,000 clones, with about 90% found just once. The sequenced sample was peripheral blood. The receptors originated from a woman aged 45-59 years in a cohort sampled during active COVID-19.

This chain links TRBV6-6 with TRBJ2-7; 10 positions match TRBD2. V lost 7 bases and J lost 3; bases outside the gene matches: 6. The CDR3 extends over 14 amino acids. Per germline, CDR1 MNHNY and CDR2 SVGAGI (reference sequence). CDR3 nucleotide sequence: TGTGCCAGCACCTTAGCGGGGGGCGGCTACGAGCAGTACTTC. Its translation: CASTLAGGGYEQYF.

The chain couples TRBV11-3 to TRBJ2-1; D is ambiguous. Germline CDR1 reads SGHNT; CDR2 reads YENEEA. The germline V and J ends were trimmed by 5 bases and 9 bases, with 8 bases remaining between them. The CDR3 loop spans 11 amino acids. The CDR3, as DNA: TGTGCCAGCAGCCAGCAGGTTGAGCAGTTCTTC. Its protein product is CASSQQVEQFF.

V usage is TRBV2 and J usage is TRBJ2-3, with D perhaps matching TRBD2 (7 bases). This CDR3 has 15 amino acids. With 5 bases removed from V and 3 bases from J, the gap between germline ends came to 15 bases. Looked up from germline, CDR1 is SNHLY and CDR2 is FYNNEI. The CDR3 DNA reads TGTGCCAGCAGTACAAAGGGGGGGATAACAGATACGCAGTATTTT. This encodes CASSTKGGITDTQYF.

The CDR3 protein is CASSSGGGNYGYTF. CDR3 bases: TGCGCCAGCAGCTCCGGGGGGGGAAACTATGGCTACACCTTC. The rearrangement joins TRBV5-1 to TRBJ1-2, with D possibly being TRBD1 (5 bases). CDR3 size: 14 residues. V lost 3 bases, J lost 2 bases, and 11 bases lay in between. Germline CDR1 SGHRS, CDR2 YFSETQ.

This clone was counted once. The chain couples TRBV19 to TRBJ2-6; 9 bases agree with TRBD1. The CDR3 has 17 residues. CDR1 LNHDA and CDR2 SQIVND come from the germline V gene (reference sequence). The V gene end was trimmed by 6 bases and the J gene end by 0 bases; junction bases not matched to a gene: 6. CDR3 bases: TGTGCCAGTAGGCCGGGACAGGGCGACTCTGGGGCCAACGTCCTGACTTTC. Translation: CASRPGQGDSGANVLTF.

The chain couples TRBV29-1 to TRBJ2-3; 10 bases align to TRBD2. The CDR3 extends over 13 amino acids. Germline CDR1 reads SQVTM; CDR2 reads ANQGSEA. Losses at the gene ends were 1 base for V and 15 bases for J; bases not matched to a gene: 10. The CDR3 loop is CSVEVSAGGPPYF. In nucleotides, the CDR3 is TGCAGCGTTGAAGTTTCAGCGGGGGGGCCTCCATATTTT.

CDR3 sequence reads: CASSDPPRDTQYF. Here the CDR3 DNA reads TGTGCCAGCAGTGACCCACCGAGAGATACGCAGTATTTT. This rearrangement joins TRBV25-1 to TRBJ2-3; the D is unclear. The CDR3 runs to 13 residues. Germline CDR1 MGHDK, CDR2 SYGVNS. Trimming removed 3 bases from V and 5 bases from J, with 9 bases in between.

This chain uses TRBV3-1 (or the pseudogene TRBV3-2) with TRBJ2-7, with a possible D match to TRBD1 (6 bases). Germline V lookup: CDR1 LGHDT, CDR2 YNNKEL (reference sequence). The CDR3 length is 11 residues. V lost 3 bases and J 6 bases, leaving 6 bases between the germline ends. CDR3 in DNA: TGTGCCAGCAGCCACAGGGGCGAGCAGTACTTC. Residues: CASSHRGEQYF.

The CDR3 here is CASSLLLAGTALQETQYF. Written as DNA, the CDR3 is TGTGCCAGCAGTCTGCTGCTTGCTGGGACAGCTTTACAAGAGACCCAGTACTTC. This chain links TRBV6-6 with TRBJ2-5; the match to TRBD1 covers 7 bases. The CDR3 has 18 residues. Trimming at V came to 5 bases and at J to 2 bases, leaving 17 bases not matched to a gene. Germline assignment: CDR1 MNHNY and CDR2 SVGAGI (reference sequence).

This clone occurred once. Within the sample, other DNA sequences also encode this same CDR3. The rearrangement uses TRBV5-1 and TRBJ1-2; tentatively, D is TRBD1 (6 bases). With 3 bases removed from V and 2 bases from J, the gap between germline ends came to 11 bases. This CDR3 has 14 amino acids. Germline V CDR1 and CDR2: SGHRS, YFSETQ. The CDR3 DNA sequence: TGCGCCAGCAGCTCCGGGCAGGGGAACTATGGCTACACCTTC. The encoded protein is CASSSGQGNYGYTF. Looking up the rest from reference TRBV5-1 and TRBJ1-2 gives the full variable domain: KAGVTQTPRYLIKTRGQQVTLSCSPISGHRSVSWYQQTPGQGLQFLFEYFSETQRNKGNFPGRFSGRQFSNSRSEMNVSTLELGDSALYLCASSSGQGNYGYTFGSGTRLTVV.

DNA of the CDR3: TGTGCCAGTAGTGACAGGGTCCCAGATACGCAGTATTTT. Its translation is CASSDRVPDTQYF. The chain combines TRBV19 with TRBJ2-3, with 7 positions matching TRBD1. V shed 5 bases, J shed 4 bases, and the junction held 3 bases outside the gene matches. CDR1 and CDR2 (germline): LNHDA, SQIVND (reference sequence). The CDR3 contains 13 residues.

The V gene is TRBV4-1, the J gene TRBJ1-5; D gene uncertain. The CDR3 runs to 13 residues. The germline V and J ends were trimmed by 0 bases and 7 bases, with 7 bases remaining between them. Germline CDR1 is MGHRA and CDR2 is YSYEKL. The CDR3: CASSQDWAQPQHF. The DNA for the CDR3 is TGCGCCAGCAGCCAAGATTGGGCGCAGCCCCAGCATTTT.

The chain couples TRBV27 to TRBJ1-1; 7 bases align to TRBD1. This CDR3 contains 15 residues. V was clipped by 3 bases and J by 1 base; unmatched bases: 5. The germline V gene encodes CDR1 MNHEY and CDR2 SMNVEV (reference sequence). The CDR3 protein is CASSFTGEANTEAFF. For the CDR3, the DNA is TGTGCCAGCAGTTTTACAGGGGAAGCGAACACTGAAGCTTTCTTT.

The chain combines TRBV11-2 with TRBJ2-7; 7 nucleotides match TRBD1. CDR1 is SGHAT and CDR2 is FQNNGV in the germline V gene. The CDR3 loop spans 19 amino acids. V trimming: 2 bases; J trimming: 2 bases; junction bases outside the gene matches: 18. In DNA, the CDR3 is TGTGCCAGCAGCTTACTCCCGGGTGGGACAGCTAAACAAACCTACGAGCAGTACTTC. Its translation: CASSLLPGGTAKQTYEQYF. Filled out from reference TRBV11-2 and TRBJ2-7, the complete variable domain reads EAGVAQSPRYKIIEKRQSVAFWCNPISGHATLYWYQQILGQGPKLLIQFQNNGVVDDSQLPKDRFSAERLKGVDSTLKIQPAKLEDSAVYLCASSLLPGGTAKQTYEQYFGPGTRLTVT.

V gene TRBV21-1 combines with J gene TRBJ2-5; TRBD2 reflects the table's D call only, with no check against the DNA. TRBV21-1 is marked as a pseudogene. CDR3 length: 16 residues. The CDR3 spells CASSNVSRVIQETQYF. The CDR3 DNA reads TGTGCCAGCAGCAATGTAAGCCGCGTAATCCAAGAGACCCAGTACTTC.

This clone came up a few times. CDR3 DNA: TGTGCCAGCAGAAAAGGACTCAATGAGCAGTTCTTC. This encodes CASRKGLNEQFF. V is TRBV6-5 and J is TRBJ2-1; D is possibly TRBD2 (5 bases). The CDR3 length is 12 residues. V was cut by 6 bases and J by 6 bases, with 9 bases left in between. Germline V CDR1 and CDR2: MNHEY, SVGAGI.

This chain joins TRBV5-6 and TRBJ2-7, with 11 bases matching TRBD2. Per the germline V gene, CDR1 is SGHDT and CDR2 is YYEEEE. CDR3 length equals 15 residues. J gave up 0 bases and V 3 bases, and 2 bases lay outside the gene matches. CDR3 loop: CASSSSGRSSYEQYF. The CDR3 DNA is TGTGCCAGCAGCTCTAGCGGGAGGAGCTCCTACGAGCAGTACTTC.

The chain carries TRBV5-8 and TRBJ2-5, with a tentative D call TRBD1 (5 bases). The CDR3 consists of 14 residues. Trimming removed 2 bases at V and 5 bases at J, with 13 bases between. Per germline, CDR1 SGHTS and CDR2 YDEGEE. Here the CDR3 reads CASSFWGLGETQYF. The CDR3 DNA sequence: TGTGCCAGCAGCTTTTGGGGCTTAGGGGAGACCCAGTACTTC.

This chain joins TRBV5-1 and TRBJ1-2; D remains ambiguous. The CDR3 is 15 amino acids. V was cut by 0 bases and J by 4 bases, with 13 bases left in between. CDR1 is SGHRS, CDR2 YFSETQ, per germline. This chain's CDR3 is CASSLDKPTFYGYTF. The CDR3 DNA is TGCGCCAGCAGCTTGGATAAGCCGACTTTCTATGGCTACACCTTC.

The gene calls are TRBV30 and TRBJ2-6, with D hard to call. The germline V gene has CDR1 GTSNPN and CDR2 SVGIG (reference sequence). Trimming left V 4 bases short and J 4 bases short, with 14 bases between. This CDR3 is built from 15 residues. CDR3 DNA: TGTGCCTGGACCCGCGAATCGTCCGGGGCCAACGTCCTGACTTTC. Translating gives CAWTRESSGANVLTF.

The CDR3 loop is CASSFTGANYGYTF. The CDR3 region has the DNA TGTGCCAGCAGCTTTACCGGAGCTAACTATGGCTACACCTTC. The chain joins TRBV7-9 to TRBJ1-2; D is unresolved. This CDR3 is 14 amino acids long. Germline assignment: CDR1 SEHNR and CDR2 FQNEAQ (reference sequence). Trimming shortened V by 3 bases and J by 0 bases, and 8 bases separated the two germline ends. Filled out from reference TRBV7-9 and TRBJ1-2, the complete variable domain reads DTGVSQNPRHKITKRGQNVTFRCDPISEHNRLYWYRQTLGQGPEFLTYFQNEAQLEKSRLLSDRFSAERPKGSFSTLEIQRTEQGDSAMYLCASSFTGANYGYTFGSGTRLTVV.

The V call is TRBV6-2 or TRBV6-3, the J call TRBJ2-2; TRBD2 matches 7 bases. V lost 2 bases and J lost 5; bases outside the gene matches: 11. Germline assignment: CDR1 MNHEY and CDR2 SVGEGT. CDR3 length: 17 residues. CDR3 nucleotide sequence: TGTGCCAGCAGTTACCCGTCGGGGGGAGTTCGTACCGGGGAGCTGTTTTTT. Translated, it gives CASSYPSGGVRTGELFF.

Only a few counts were recorded for this clone. The gene calls are TRBV7-3 and TRBJ2-1, with D hard to call. Germline V gene lookup returns CDR1 SGHTA and CDR2 FQGTGA. The CDR3 is 13 amino acids. Trimming pared 5 bases from V and 6 bases from J, leaving 11 bases between. The chain's CDR3 is CASSPSDGNEQFF. The CDR3 DNA reads as TGTGCCAGCAGCCCGAGCGACGGCAATGAGCAGTTCTTC.